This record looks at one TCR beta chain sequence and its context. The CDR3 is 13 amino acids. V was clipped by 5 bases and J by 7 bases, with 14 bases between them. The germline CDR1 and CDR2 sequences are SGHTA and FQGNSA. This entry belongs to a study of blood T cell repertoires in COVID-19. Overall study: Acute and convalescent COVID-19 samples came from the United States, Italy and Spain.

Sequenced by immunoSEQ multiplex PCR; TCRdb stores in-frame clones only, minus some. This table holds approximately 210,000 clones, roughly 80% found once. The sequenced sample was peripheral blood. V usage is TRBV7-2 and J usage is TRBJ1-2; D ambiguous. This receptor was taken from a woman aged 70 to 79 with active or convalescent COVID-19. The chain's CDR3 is CASSVNLGSGYTF. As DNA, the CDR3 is TGTGCCAGCAGCGTGAACCTCGGGAGTGGCTACACCTTC.